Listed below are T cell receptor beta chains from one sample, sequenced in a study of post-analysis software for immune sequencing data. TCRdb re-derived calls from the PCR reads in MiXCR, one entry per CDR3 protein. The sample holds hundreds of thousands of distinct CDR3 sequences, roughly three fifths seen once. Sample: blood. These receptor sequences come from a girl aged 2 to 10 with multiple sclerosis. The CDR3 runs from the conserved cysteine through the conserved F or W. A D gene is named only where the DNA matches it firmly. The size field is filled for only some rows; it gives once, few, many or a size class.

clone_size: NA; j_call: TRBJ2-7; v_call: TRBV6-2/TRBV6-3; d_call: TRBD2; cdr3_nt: TGTGCCAGCAGAAATAGCGGGGGCAAAAGCTCCTACGAGCAGTACTTC; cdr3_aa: CASRNSGGKSSYEQYF
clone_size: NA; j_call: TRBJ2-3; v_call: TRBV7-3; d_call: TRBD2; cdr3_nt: TGTGCCAGCAGCTTAGGACTAGCGGGAGGGGCAGATACGCAGTATTTT; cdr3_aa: CASSLGLAGGADTQYF
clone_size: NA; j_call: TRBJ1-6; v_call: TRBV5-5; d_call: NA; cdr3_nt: TGTGCCAGCAGCTTGGAAGGGGGGTCACCCCTCCACTTT; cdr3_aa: CASSLEGGSPLHF
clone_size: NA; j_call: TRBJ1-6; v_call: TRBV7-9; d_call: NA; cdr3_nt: TGTGCCAGCAGCTTCGAGGGGGCACCCCTCCACTTT; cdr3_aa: CASSFEGAPLHF
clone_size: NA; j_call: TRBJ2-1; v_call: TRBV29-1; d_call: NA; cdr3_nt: TGCAGCGTTGCCGGGGTGGACAATGAGCAGTTCTTC; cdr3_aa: CSVAGVDNEQFF
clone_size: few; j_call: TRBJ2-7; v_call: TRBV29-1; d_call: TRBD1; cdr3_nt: TGCAGCGTTGGGTTAAGGGACAGCTACGAGCAGTACTTC; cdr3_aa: CSVGLRDSYEQYF
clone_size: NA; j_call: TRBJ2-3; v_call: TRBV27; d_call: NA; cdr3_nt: TGTGCCAGCAGCCCGACAAGGCCAGATACGCAGTATTTT; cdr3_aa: CASSPTRPDTQYF
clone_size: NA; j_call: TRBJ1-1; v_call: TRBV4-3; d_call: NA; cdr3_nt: TGCGCCAGCAGCGCAAGACTGAACACTGAAGCTTTCTTT; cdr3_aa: CASSARLNTEAFF
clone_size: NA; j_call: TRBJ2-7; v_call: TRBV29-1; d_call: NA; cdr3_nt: TGCAGCGTTGACAAGGGGCGGGGTGGATCCTACGAGCAGTACTTC; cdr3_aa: CSVDKGRGGSYEQYF
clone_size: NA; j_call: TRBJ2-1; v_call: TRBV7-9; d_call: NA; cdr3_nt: TGTGCCAGCAGCTTAGACCCGGGGTTAAGGCCGTTCTTC; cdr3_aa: CASSLDPGLRPFF
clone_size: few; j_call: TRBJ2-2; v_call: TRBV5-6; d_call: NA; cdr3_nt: TGTGCCAGCAGCGCGAGATACACCGGGGAGCTGTTTTTT; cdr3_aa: CASSARYTGELFF
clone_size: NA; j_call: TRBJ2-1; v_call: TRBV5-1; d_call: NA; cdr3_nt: TGCGCCAGCAGCTTGGAGTGGGCGAGCTCCTACAATGAGCAGTTCTTC; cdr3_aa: CASSLEWASSYNEQFF
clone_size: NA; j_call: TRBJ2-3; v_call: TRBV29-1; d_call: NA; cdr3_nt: TGCAGCGTGTCCGACACAACTACTAATACGCAGTATTTT; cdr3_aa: CSVSDTTTNTQYF
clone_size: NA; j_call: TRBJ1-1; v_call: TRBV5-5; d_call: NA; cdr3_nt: TGTGCCAGCAGCCCAGGGACATCCGGACTGGACACTGAAGCTTTCTTT; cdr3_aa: CASSPGTSGLDTEAFF
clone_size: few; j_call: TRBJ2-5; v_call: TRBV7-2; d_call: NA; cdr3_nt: TGTGCCAGCAGCTTAGGGTCCCTTGGGAGGGAGACCCAGTACTTC; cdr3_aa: CASSLGSLGRETQYF
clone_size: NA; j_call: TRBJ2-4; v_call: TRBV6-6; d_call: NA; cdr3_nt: TGTGCCAGCTCGGATCAATACGCGAACATTCAGTACTTC; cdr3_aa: CASSDQYANIQYF
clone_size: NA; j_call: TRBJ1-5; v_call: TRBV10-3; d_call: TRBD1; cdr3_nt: TGTGCCATCAGTGAGTCTATGAGGGCCCGCCCGATCCTCCGGGACAGAGACTACAATCAGCCCCAGCATTTT; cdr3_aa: CAISESMRARPILRDRDYNQPQHF
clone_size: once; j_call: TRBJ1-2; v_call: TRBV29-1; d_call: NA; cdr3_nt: TGCAGCGTTGAAGAGTACCCCAAGGGGGGCTACACCTTC; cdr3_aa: CSVEEYPKGGYTF
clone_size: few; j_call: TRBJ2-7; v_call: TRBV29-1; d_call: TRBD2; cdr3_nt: TGCAGCGTCTCGGGACTAGCGGGAGGTTATTCGTACGAGCAGTACTTC; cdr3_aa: CSVSGLAGGYSYEQYF
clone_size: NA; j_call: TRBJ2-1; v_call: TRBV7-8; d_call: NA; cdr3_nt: TGTGCCAGCAGCGACCCCTGGCTGGGAATTGTCAGTGATGATGAGCAGTTCTTC; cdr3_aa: CASSDPWLGIVSDDEQFF
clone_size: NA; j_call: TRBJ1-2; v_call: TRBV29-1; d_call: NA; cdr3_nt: TGCAGCGCCCGCATTCCATATCTCTATGGCTACACCTTC; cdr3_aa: CSARIPYLYGYTF
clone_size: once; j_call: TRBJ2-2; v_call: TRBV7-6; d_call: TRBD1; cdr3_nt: TGTGCCAGCAGCTTTTTTCCCCGGGACAGGGAGAACACCGGGGAGCTGTTTTTT; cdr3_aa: CASSFFPRDRENTGELFF
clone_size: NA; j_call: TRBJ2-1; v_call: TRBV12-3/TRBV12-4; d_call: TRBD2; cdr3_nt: TGTGCCAGCAGCTTAACTAGCGATCATGAGCAGTTCTTC; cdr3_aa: CASSLTSDHEQFF
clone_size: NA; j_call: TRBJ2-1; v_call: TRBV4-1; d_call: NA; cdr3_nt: TGCGCCAGCAGCCAAGATGGGGTAGGCTCCTACAATGAGCAGTTCTTC; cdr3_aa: CASSQDGVGSYNEQFF
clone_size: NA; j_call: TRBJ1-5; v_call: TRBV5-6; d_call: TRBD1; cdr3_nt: TGTGCCAGCAGTTCTCAGGGGACAGCACGGCCCCAGCATTTT; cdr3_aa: CASSSQGTARPQHF
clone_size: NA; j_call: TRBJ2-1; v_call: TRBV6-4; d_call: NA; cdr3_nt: TGTGCCAGCAGTGACTCTGGACTGAACTCCTACAATGAGCAGTTCTTC; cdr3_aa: CASSDSGLNSYNEQFF
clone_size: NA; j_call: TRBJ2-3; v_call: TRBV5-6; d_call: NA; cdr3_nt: TGTGCCAGCAGCTTGGCGGTAGCTCTCACAGATACGCAGTATTTT; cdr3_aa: CASSLAVALTDTQYF
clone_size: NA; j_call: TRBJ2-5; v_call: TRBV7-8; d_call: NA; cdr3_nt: TGTGCCAGCAGCTTAGCTCATGCCGGGACCCCAACCGGGACCCAGTACTTC; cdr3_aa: CASSLAHAGTPTGTQYF
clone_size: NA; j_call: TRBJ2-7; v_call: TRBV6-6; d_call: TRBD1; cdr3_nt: TGTGCCAGCAGTTACTCGACAGGGTCACACTACGAGCAGTACTTC; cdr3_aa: CASSYSTGSHYEQYF
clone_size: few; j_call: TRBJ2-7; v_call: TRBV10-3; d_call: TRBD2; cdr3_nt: TGTGCCATCAGCGGTACCGGGACTAGGGAAGCCACCGAGCAGTACTTC; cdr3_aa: CAISGTGTREATEQYF
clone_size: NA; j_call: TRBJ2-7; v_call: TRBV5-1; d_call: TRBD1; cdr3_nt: TGCGCCAGCGGGGCCGCGACAGGGGTAGGCGAGCAGTACTTC; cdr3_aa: CASGAATGVGEQYF
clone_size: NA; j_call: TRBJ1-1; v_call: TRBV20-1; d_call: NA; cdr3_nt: TGCAGTGCTAGAGACAGTAACATGAGGACTAACACTGAAGCTTTCTTT; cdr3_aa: CSARDSNMRTNTEAFF
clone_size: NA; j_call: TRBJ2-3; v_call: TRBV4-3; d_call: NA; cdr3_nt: TGCGCCAGCAGCCAAGAAAAGGGCGGGTCAACGCAGTATTTT; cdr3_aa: CASSQEKGGSTQYF
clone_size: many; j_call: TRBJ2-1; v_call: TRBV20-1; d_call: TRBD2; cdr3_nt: TGCAGTGCTAGAGACCCCGGTAGCGGGGGGGATTGGAATGAGCAGTTCTTC; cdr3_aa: CSARDPGSGGDWNEQFF